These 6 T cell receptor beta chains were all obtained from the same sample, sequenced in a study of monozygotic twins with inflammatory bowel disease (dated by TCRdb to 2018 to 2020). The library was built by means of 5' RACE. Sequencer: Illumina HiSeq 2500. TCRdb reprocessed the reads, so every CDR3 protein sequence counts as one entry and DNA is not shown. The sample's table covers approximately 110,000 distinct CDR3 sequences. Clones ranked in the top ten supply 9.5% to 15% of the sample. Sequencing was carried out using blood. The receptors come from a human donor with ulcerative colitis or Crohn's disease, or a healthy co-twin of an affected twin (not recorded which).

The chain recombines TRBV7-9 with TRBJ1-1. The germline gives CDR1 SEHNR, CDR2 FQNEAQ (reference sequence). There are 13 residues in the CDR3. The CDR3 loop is CASSLEGEAEAFF. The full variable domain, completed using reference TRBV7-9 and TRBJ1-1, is DTGVSQNPRHKITKRGQNVTFRCDPISEHNRLYWYRQTLGQGPEFLTYFQNEAQLEKSRLLSDRFSAERPKGSFSTLEIQRTEQGDSAMYLCASSLEGEAEAFFGQGTRLTVV.

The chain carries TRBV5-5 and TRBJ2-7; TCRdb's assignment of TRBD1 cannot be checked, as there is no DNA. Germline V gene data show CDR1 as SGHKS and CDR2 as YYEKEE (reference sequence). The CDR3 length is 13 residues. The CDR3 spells CASRRLGAYEQYF.

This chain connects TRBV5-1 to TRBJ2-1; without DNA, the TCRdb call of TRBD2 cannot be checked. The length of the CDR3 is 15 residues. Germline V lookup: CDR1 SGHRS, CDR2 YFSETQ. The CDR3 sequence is CASSLGLAGYNEQFF.

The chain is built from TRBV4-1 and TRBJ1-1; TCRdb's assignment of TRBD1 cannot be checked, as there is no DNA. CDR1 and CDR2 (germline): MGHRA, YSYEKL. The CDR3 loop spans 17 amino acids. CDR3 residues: CASSHEEPGTGNTEAFF.

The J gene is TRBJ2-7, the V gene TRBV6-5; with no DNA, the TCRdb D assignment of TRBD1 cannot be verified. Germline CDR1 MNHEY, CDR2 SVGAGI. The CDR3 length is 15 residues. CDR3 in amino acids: CASSYSGGDSYEQYF.

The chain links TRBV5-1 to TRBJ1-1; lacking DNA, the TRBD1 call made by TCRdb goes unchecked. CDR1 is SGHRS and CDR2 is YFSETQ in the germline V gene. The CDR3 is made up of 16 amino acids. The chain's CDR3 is CASSLVTERMNTEAFF.